The rows below give T cell receptor beta chains drawn from one sample of a study of CD8+ T cells in alopecia areata. Method: immunoSEQ multiplex PCR; TCRdb's copy keeps in-frame clones and lacks some. Of approximately 30,000 clones in the sample, around 59% were seen once. Sequenced: NKG2D-high CD8+ T cells sorted from blood. The receptors stem from a human donor with alopecia areata. CDR3s include the opening cysteine and the closing phenylalanine or tryptophan. A D gene is named only where the DNA matches it firmly. Not all rows give a size; the values are once, few, many and, for expanded clones, a class.

D | J | size | V | CDR3 | DNA
TRBD1 | TRBJ1-1 | . | TRBV27 | CASSLNRGFTEAFF | TGTGCCAGCAGTTTAAACAGGGGATTCACTGAAGCTTTCTTT
. | TRBJ1-2 | . | TRBV5-6 | CASSSDGFIFYGYTF | TGTGCCAGCAGCTCCGACGGGTTTATCTTCTATGGCTACACCTTC
. | TRBJ2-2 | few | TRBV2 | CASSEGEVAPGELFF | TGTGCCAGCAGTGAAGGAGAGGTAGCGCCCGGGGAGCTGTTTTTT
. | TRBJ2-1 | once | TRBV2 | CASISGPYEQFF | TGTGCCAGCATATCAGGGCCATATGAGCAGTTCTTC
. | TRBJ2-6 | . | TRBV13 | CASSSWTDYHSGANVLTF | TGTGCCAGCAGCTCCTGGACAGACTACCACTCTGGGGCCAACGTCCTGACTTTC
. | TRBJ2-1 | few | TRBV5-1 | CASSLVWGEQFF | TGCGCCAGCAGCTTGGTCTGGGGTGAGCAGTTCTTC
. | TRBJ1-1 | . | TRBV13 | CASSLVARGEAFF | TGTGCCAGCAGCTTAGTTGCGCGTGGTGAAGCTTTCTTT
. | TRBJ1-6 | . | TRBV2 | CASSDWVPDGHNSPLHF | TGTGCCAGCAGTGATTGGGTCCCGGACGGTCATAATTCACCCCTCCACTTT
. | TRBJ2-7 | . | TRBV27 | CASSPTGTGAYEQYF | TGTGCCAGCAGCCCAACAGGGACGGGGGCTTACGAGCAGTACTTC
TRBD1 | TRBJ2-7 | . | TRBV5-1 | CASSSTEGAVIYEQYF | TGCGCCAGCAGCTCCACAGAGGGGGCCGTAATCTACGAGCAGTACTTC
. | TRBJ1-2 | . | TRBV5-1 | CASSSSTGRNYGYTF | TGCGCCAGCAGCTCGTCGACAGGCCGTAACTATGGCTACACCTTC
TRBD1 | TRBJ2-7 | . | TRBV28 | CASSDREQYF | TGTGCCAGCAGCGACAGGGAACAGTACTTC
TRBD1 | TRBJ2-2 | . | TRBV27 | CASMDRANTGELFF | TGTGCCAGCATGGACAGGGCGAACACCGGGGAGCTGTTTTTT
. | TRBJ1-1 | few | TRBV7-9 | CASSLGGMNTEAFF | TGTGCCAGCAGCTTGGGGGGCATGAACACTGAAGCTTTCTTT
. | TRBJ2-6 | . | TRBV10-2 | CASSDSGDSGANVLTF | TGCGCCAGCAGTGATTCGGGGGATTCTGGGGCCAACGTCCTGACTTTC
TRBD2 | TRBJ2-7 | . | TRBV27 | CASTHLGTSGPYEQYF | TGTGCCAGCACACACCTTGGGACTAGCGGTCCCTACGAGCAGTACTTC
TRBD2 | TRBJ2-7 | . | TRBV9 | CASSVGASGVSSYEQYF | TGTGCCAGCAGCGTAGGGGCTAGCGGGGTGAGCTCCTACGAGCAGTACTTC
. | TRBJ2-7 | . | TRBV6-5 | CASMSRPYEQYF | TGTGCCAGCATGTCGCGGCCCTACGAGCAGTACTTC
. | TRBJ1-1 | . | TRBV23-1 | CASSQSIGDTEAFF | TGCGCCAGCAGTCAATCGATAGGGGACACTGAAGCTTTCTTT
. | TRBJ2-2 | . | TRBV6-5 | CASSYGFNAGELFF | TGTGCCAGCAGTTACGGGTTTAACGCCGGGGAGCTGTTTTTT
TRBD2 | TRBJ2-7 | . | TRBV4-1 | CASSPTAGPGREQYF | TGCGCCAGCAGCCCAACCGCCGGGCCCGGGAGGGAGCAGTACTTC
TRBD2 | TRBJ2-1 | . | TRBV9 | CASSGRPSGNEQFF | TGTGCCAGCAGCGGACGGCCTAGCGGCAATGAGCAGTTCTTC
. | TRBJ1-5 | few | TRBV19 | CASSTWSSGGQPQHF | TGTGCCAGTAGTACCTGGTCCTCCGGCGGCCAGCCCCAGCATTTT
. | TRBJ1-2 | . | TRBV29-1 | CSVESNYGYTF | TGCAGCGTTGAGTCTAACTATGGCTACACCTTC
TRBD1 | TRBJ1-1 | few | TRBV13 | CASSLGHQGAEAFF | TGTGCCAGCAGCTTAGGCCACCAGGGGGCTGAAGCTTTCTTT
. | TRBJ2-7 | . | TRBV4-3 | CASSQDRANEQYF | TGCGCCAGCAGCCAAGACAGGGCGAACGAGCAGTACTTC
TRBD2 | TRBJ2-7 | . | TRBV6-5 | CASSPPGTSIYEQYF | TGTGCCAGCAGCCCTCCCGGGACTAGCATCTACGAGCAGTACTTC
. | TRBJ2-1 | . | TRBV2 | CASSVRYNEQFF | TGTGCCAGCAGTGTCCGGTACAATGAGCAGTTCTTC
. | TRBJ2-7 | . | TRBV2 | CASRSTGWFYEQYF | TGTGCCAGCAGATCGACAGGTTGGTTCTACGAGCAGTACTTC
. | TRBJ2-7 | few | TRBV4-3 | CASSQESGTLSYEQYF | TGCGCCAGCAGCCAAGAGTCCGGGACACTTTCATACGAGCAGTACTTC
. | TRBJ2-3 | . | TRBV14 | CASSQFTTDTQYF | TGTGCCAGCAGCCAATTCACGACAGATACGCAGTATTTT
TRBD2 | TRBJ2-1 | few | TRBV14 | CASSQDELAGRYNEQFF | TGTGCCAGCAGCCAAGACGAACTAGCGGGGCGCTACAATGAGCAGTTCTTC
TRBD2 | TRBJ2-5 | once | TRBV13 | CASSPERGAQETQYF | TGTGCCAGCAGCCCGGAGCGGGGAGCCCAAGAGACCCAGTACTTC
. | TRBJ2-7 | . | TRBV27 | CASSFGSGREQYF | TGTGCCAGCAGTTTTGGTTCAGGGCGCGAGCAGTACTTC
. | TRBJ1-5 | . | TRBV10-3 | CAISEASSLYSNQPQHF | TGTGCCATCAGTGAGGCTAGCAGCCTTTATAGCAATCAGCCCCAGCATTTT
TRBD1 | TRBJ2-3 | . | TRBV9 | CASSHDRGDTQYF | TGTGCCAGCAGCCACGACAGGGGGGATACGCAGTATTTT